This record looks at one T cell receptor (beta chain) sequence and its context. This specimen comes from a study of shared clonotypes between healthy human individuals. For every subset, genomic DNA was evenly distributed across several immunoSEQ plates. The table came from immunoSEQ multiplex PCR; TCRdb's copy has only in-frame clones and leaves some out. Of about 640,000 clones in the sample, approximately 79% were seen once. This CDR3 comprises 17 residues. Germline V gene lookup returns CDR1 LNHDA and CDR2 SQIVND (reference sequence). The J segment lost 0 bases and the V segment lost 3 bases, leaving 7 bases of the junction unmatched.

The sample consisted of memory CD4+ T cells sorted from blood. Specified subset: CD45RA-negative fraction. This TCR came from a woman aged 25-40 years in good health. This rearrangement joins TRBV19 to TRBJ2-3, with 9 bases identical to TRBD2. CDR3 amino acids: CASSISRLAGSTDTQYF. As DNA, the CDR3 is TGTGCCAGTAGTATTTCCCGCCTAGCGGGGAGCACAGATACGCAGTATTTT. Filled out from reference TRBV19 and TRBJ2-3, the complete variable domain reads DGGITQSPKYLFRKEGQNVTLSCEQNLNHDAMYWYRQDPGQGLRLIYYSQIVNDFQKGDIAEGYSVSREKKESFPLTVTSAQKNPTAFYLCASSISRLAGSTDTQYFGPGTRLTVL.